These T cell receptor beta chains were read from a single sample in a study of OX40 agonist ivuxolimab in advanced cancers. TCRdb's table, derived via immunoSEQ multiplex PCR, lists solely in-frame clones and lacks some. The sample lists around 64,000 clones; around 90% were seen once. Here the sequenced sample was CD4+ or CD8+ T cells sorted from blood, taken in a trial of the OX40 agonist ivuxolimab. Receptor source: an adult with an advanced solid tumor such as melanoma, head and neck, liver or kidney cancer. Both conserved end residues are part of each CDR3. The order of the fields is V gene, clone size, J gene, D gene, CDR3 DNA, CDR3 protein. The D gene is left open where the match is weak. Clone size, where shown, is once, few, many, or a class for clones that have expanded.

V gene: TRBV10-3; clone size: NA; J gene: TRBJ2-7; D gene: TRBD2; CDR3 DNA: TGTGCCATCAGTGAGTGGACTAGCGGGAGAATGTACGAGCAGTACTTC; CDR3 protein: CAISEWTSGRMYEQYF
V gene: TRBV7-8; clone size: NA; J gene: TRBJ2-7; D gene: TRBD2; CDR3 DNA: TGTGCCAGCAGCTTTAGCGGGACCTACGAGCAGTACTTC; CDR3 protein: CASSFSGTYEQYF
V gene: TRBV7-7; clone size: NA; J gene: TRBJ2-2; D gene: NA; CDR3 DNA: TGTGCTAGCAGCTCATCGAACACCGGGGAGCTGTTTTTT; CDR3 protein: CASSSSNTGELFF
V gene: TRBV6-6; clone size: NA; J gene: TRBJ1-1; D gene: NA; CDR3 DNA: TGTGCCAGCAGTGAGACAGTGAGCGCTGAAGCTTTCTTT; CDR3 protein: CASSETVSAEAFF
V gene: TRBV11-2; clone size: NA; J gene: TRBJ1-1; D gene: TRBD1; CDR3 DNA: TGTGCCAGCAGCTGGGGGACAGGGGGCGGGAACACTGAAGCTTTCTTT; CDR3 protein: CASSWGTGGGNTEAFF
V gene: TRBV29-1; clone size: NA; J gene: TRBJ1-4; D gene: NA; CDR3 DNA: TGCAGCGTTGGAGGGGGGTCTAATGAAAAACTGTTTTTT; CDR3 protein: CSVGGGSNEKLFF
V gene: TRBV11-2; clone size: few; J gene: TRBJ2-2; D gene: TRBD1; CDR3 DNA: TGTGCCAGCAGCTGGGGACAGATCACCGGGGAGCTGTTTTTT; CDR3 protein: CASSWGQITGELFF
V gene: TRBV7-7; clone size: NA; J gene: TRBJ2-6; D gene: NA; CDR3 DNA: TGTGCTAGCAGCTTAGGAGCCGGGTCTGGGGCCAACGTCCTGACTTTC; CDR3 protein: CASSLGAGSGANVLTF
V gene: TRBV7-9; clone size: NA; J gene: TRBJ2-2; D gene: TRBD1; CDR3 DNA: TGTGCCAGCAGCCGGGGACAGGGCTCCGGCGGGGAGCTGTTTTTT; CDR3 protein: CASSRGQGSGGELFF
V gene: TRBV5-1; clone size: NA; J gene: TRBJ1-3; D gene: NA; CDR3 DNA: TGCGCCAGCGCCCCCTTGACGGGCTCTGGAAACACCATATATTTT; CDR3 protein: CASAPLTGSGNTIYF
V gene: TRBV4-2; clone size: NA; J gene: TRBJ2-2; D gene: NA; CDR3 DNA: TGTGCCAGCAGCCCTAGCACAGTAACAACCGGGGAGCTGTTTTTT; CDR3 protein: CASSPSTVTTGELFF
V gene: TRBV11-2; clone size: NA; J gene: TRBJ2-7; D gene: NA; CDR3 DNA: TGTGCCAGCAGCTTAGACAGTACCTACGAGCAGTACTTC; CDR3 protein: CASSLDSTYEQYF
V gene: TRBV5-1; clone size: NA; J gene: TRBJ2-5; D gene: NA; CDR3 DNA: TGCGCCAGCAGCTCTGGGAGGCAGGGCGGTGGAGAGACCCAGTACTTC; CDR3 protein: CASSSGRQGGGETQYF
V gene: TRBV27; clone size: NA; J gene: TRBJ2-5; D gene: NA; CDR3 DNA: TGTGCCAGCCGCTCGCCCCTGGGGGCCCAGTACTTC; CDR3 protein: CASRSPLGAQYF
V gene: TRBV28; clone size: NA; J gene: TRBJ2-7; D gene: NA; CDR3 DNA: TGTGCCAGCAGTTCCCCGGCCGCCGGCTACGAGCAGTACTTC; CDR3 protein: CASSSPAAGYEQYF
V gene: TRBV5-1; clone size: NA; J gene: TRBJ1-6; D gene: TRBD1; CDR3 DNA: TGCGCCAGCAGCGACAGGGTCCGGCGGGCAAATTCACCCCTCCACTTT; CDR3 protein: CASSDRVRRANSPLHF
V gene: TRBV5-4; clone size: NA; J gene: TRBJ2-7; D gene: NA; CDR3 DNA: TGTGCCAGCAGCCCCCAGGCGGGTACCTCCTACGAGCAGTACTTC; CDR3 protein: CASSPQAGTSYEQYF
V gene: TRBV7-9; clone size: NA; J gene: TRBJ2-3; D gene: NA; CDR3 DNA: TGTGCCAGCAAGTTTTTTAGCACAGATACGCAGTATTTT; CDR3 protein: CASKFFSTDTQYF
V gene: TRBV7-8; clone size: NA; J gene: TRBJ2-3; D gene: TRBD2; CDR3 DNA: TGTGCCAGCATGCGGGAGGGCCGGAGCACAGATACGCAGTATTTT; CDR3 protein: CASMREGRSTDTQYF
V gene: TRBV5-1; clone size: NA; J gene: TRBJ2-7; D gene: TRBD1; CDR3 DNA: TGCGCCAGCAGTTGGACGGGACAGGGCCCCCCCTACGAGCAGTACTTC; CDR3 protein: CASSWTGQGPPYEQYF
V gene: TRBV5-6; clone size: NA; J gene: TRBJ1-1; D gene: NA; CDR3 DNA: TGTGCCAGCAGCTTGGTACAGATGAACACTGAAGCTTTCTTT; CDR3 protein: CASSLVQMNTEAFF
V gene: TRBV6-5; clone size: few; J gene: TRBJ2-1; D gene: NA; CDR3 DNA: TGTGCCAGCAGTTACTCTGGCAGTGGGGGCTTCGTTCAGTTCTTC; CDR3 protein: CASSYSGSGGFVQFF
V gene: TRBV4-2; clone size: NA; J gene: TRBJ1-1; D gene: NA; CDR3 DNA: TGTGCCATTAGGGACAAACAGAACACTGAAGCTTTCTTT; CDR3 protein: CAIRDKQNTEAFF
V gene: TRBV9; clone size: NA; J gene: TRBJ1-1; D gene: NA; CDR3 DNA: TGTGCCAGCAGCGGGACCGCGAACACTGAAGCTTTCTTT; CDR3 protein: CASSGTANTEAFF
V gene: TRBV7-8; clone size: NA; J gene: TRBJ2-7; D gene: NA; CDR3 DNA: TGTGCCAGCAGTGACCTTTGGGGGCACCTCAGCTCCTACGAGCAGTACTTC; CDR3 protein: CASSDLWGHLSSYEQYF
V gene: TRBV5-6; clone size: once; J gene: TRBJ2-7; D gene: TRBD1; CDR3 DNA: TGTGCCAGCAGCTGGGACAGGGGGCTCTACGAGCAGTACTTC; CDR3 protein: CASSWDRGLYEQYF
V gene: TRBV5-6; clone size: NA; J gene: TRBJ2-1; D gene: TRBD2; CDR3 DNA: TGTGCCAGCAGCGATGCGGCGAGCGGGATAAATGAGCAGTTCTTC; CDR3 protein: CASSDAASGINEQFF
V gene: TRBV5-1; clone size: NA; J gene: TRBJ2-2; D gene: TRBD1; CDR3 DNA: TGCGCCAGCAGCTTATCGGGACAGGGGAACACCGGGGAGCTGTTTTTT; CDR3 protein: CASSLSGQGNTGELFF
V gene: TRBV5-1; clone size: NA; J gene: TRBJ2-5; D gene: NA; CDR3 DNA: TGCGCCAGCAGCTTTACTGGACAGTTCCAAGAGACCCAGTACTTC; CDR3 protein: CASSFTGQFQETQYF
V gene: TRBV6-4; clone size: NA; J gene: TRBJ1-2; D gene: TRBD1; CDR3 DNA: TGTGCCAGCAAAGGGGACAGGGATGGGAACTATGGCTACACCTTC; CDR3 protein: CASKGDRDGNYGYTF
V gene: TRBV6-5; clone size: NA; J gene: TRBJ1-4; D gene: NA; CDR3 DNA: TGTGCCAGCGACCCGGGGAAGACTAATGAAAAACTGTTTTTT; CDR3 protein: CASDPGKTNEKLFF